Listed below are T cell receptor beta chains from one sample, sequenced in a study of long-term antiretroviral therapy in people with HIV. Assay: immunoSEQ multiplex PCR; the TCRdb copy retains only in-frame clones and omits some. The sample consists of 25,000 to 35,000 clones, 70% to 90% of them appearing once. The source material was unsorted PBMCs, sampled 0.8 years before starting antiretroviral therapy. All receptors come from a man aged 18 to 29 with HIV. CDR3s include the opening cysteine and the closing phenylalanine or tryptophan. Fields, in order: J gene, V gene, clone size, D gene, CDR3 protein, CDR3 DNA. A D gene is named only where the DNA matches it firmly. Where a row states a size, it is once, few, many or the class of an expanded clone; other rows omit it.

TRBJ2-4,TRBV6-1,NA,NA,CASRPGGYQNIQYF,TGTGCCAGCAGGCCTGGGGGTTACCAAAACATTCAGTACTTC
TRBJ2-3,TRBV7-9,once,TRBD2,CASSSDLAGSADTQYF,TGTGCCAGCAGCTCGGACTTAGCGGGCTCCGCAGATACGCAGTATTTT
TRBJ1-4,TRBV6-1,once,NA,CASSTWTAEKLFF,TGTGCCAGCAGTACTTGGACCGCTGAAAAACTGTTTTTT
TRBJ1-2,TRBV19,NA,NA,CASAGVGYGYTF,TGTGCCAGTGCAGGGGTTGGCTATGGCTACACCTTC
TRBJ1-4,TRBV9,NA,NA,CASSVGGREEEKLFF,TGTGCCAGCAGCGTAGGGGGCAGGGAGGAGGAAAAACTGTTTTTT
TRBJ2-3,TRBV5-1,NA,NA,CASSLTGFSPDTQYF,TGCGCCAGCAGCTTAACAGGGTTTAGCCCAGATACGCAGTATTTT
TRBJ1-4,TRBV5-1,NA,NA,CASSLSGLQEKLFF,TGCGCCAGCAGCTTGAGCGGGCTCCAAGAAAAACTGTTTTTT
TRBJ2-2,TRBV5-5,NA,NA,CASSFRFPGDTGELFF,TGTGCCAGCAGCTTTCGTTTTCCGGGAGACACCGGGGAGCTGTTTTTT
TRBJ2-3,TRBV11-1,NA,TRBD2,CASSLPSGRPHTQYF,TGTGCCAGCAGCTTACCAAGCGGGAGGCCCCATACGCAGTATTTT
TRBJ2-1,TRBV9,NA,NA,CASSVGGGSYNEQFF,TGTGCCAGCAGCGTAGGAGGTGGGAGTTACAATGAGCAGTTCTTC
TRBJ1-1,TRBV7-9,NA,TRBD1,CASSLDRVGFF,TGTGCCAGCAGCCTCGACAGGGTTGGTTTCTTT
TRBJ1-1,TRBV7-9,NA,NA,CAPPTLEAFF,TGTGCCCCCCCGACACTTGAAGCTTTCTTT
TRBJ2-1,TRBV11-1,NA,TRBD2,CASSLGGGLNEQFF,TGTGCCAGCAGCTTAGGGGGGGGGTTGAATGAGCAGTTCTTC
TRBJ2-2,TRBV19,NA,NA,CASSMMLGTFTGELFF,TGTGCCAGTAGTATGATGCTAGGAACCTTCACCGGGGAGCTGTTTTTT
TRBJ2-2,TRBV7-9,NA,NA,CASSLVPQSNTGELFF,TGTGCCAGCAGCTTAGTCCCACAATCGAACACCGGGGAGCTGTTTTTT
TRBJ2-7,TRBV9,once,NA,CASSLSDSTGEQYF,TGTGCCAGCAGCCTTTCCGACAGTACCGGCGAGCAGTACTTC
TRBJ2-7,TRBV7-2,NA,NA,CASSLPLRGTTYEQYF,TGTGCCAGCAGCTTACCGTTGAGGGGGACAACCTACGAGCAGTACTTC
TRBJ1-2,TRBV14,NA,NA,CASSRWPGHGYTF,TGTGCCAGCAGCCGCTGGCCGGGGCATGGCTACACCTTC
TRBJ2-5,TRBV5-6,NA,TRBD1,CASSSEQGVETQYF,TGTGCCAGCAGCTCGGAACAGGGGGTGGAGACCCAGTACTTC
TRBJ2-7,TRBV7-9,NA,NA,CASSAGPTFYEQYF,TGTGCCAGCAGCGCGGGACCGACCTTCTACGAGCAGTACTTC
TRBJ2-7,TRBV13,NA,NA,CASSSASRGDSYEQYF,TGTGCCAGCAGCTCCGCCAGTCGAGGCGACTCCTACGAGCAGTACTTC
TRBJ2-7,TRBV19,NA,TRBD1,CASRMGQNYEQYF,TGTGCCAGTAGGATGGGACAGAACTACGAGCAGTACTTC
TRBJ2-3,TRBV9,NA,TRBD2,CASSVGRTSGTDTQYF,TGTGCCAGCAGCGTAGGTAGGACTAGCGGCACAGATACGCAGTATTTT
TRBJ2-1,TRBV7-3,NA,TRBD2,CASSPTSGAYNEQFF,TGTGCCAGCAGCCCGACTAGCGGGGCCTACAATGAGCAGTTCTTC
TRBJ2-1,TRBV5-4,NA,TRBD2,CASSRTGLADNEQFF,TGTGCCAGCAGTCGCACGGGACTAGCGGACAATGAGCAGTTCTTC
TRBJ2-2,TRBV9,NA,NA,CASSPVQGQTGELFF,TGTGCCAGCAGCCCCGTCCAGGGCCAGACCGGGGAGCTGTTTTTT
TRBJ2-7,TRBV5-4,NA,TRBD1,CASSRQGGIYEQYF,TGTGCCAGCAGCAGACAGGGTGGCATCTACGAGCAGTACTTC
TRBJ2-7,TRBV3-2,few,NA,CASINEQYF,TGTGCCAGCATTAACGAGCAGTACTTC
TRBJ2-2,TRBV4-1,once,NA,CASSQDYGPRGAGAGELFF,TGCGCCAGCAGCCAAGATTATGGGCCCCGGGGGGCGGGTGCCGGGGAGCTGTTTTTT